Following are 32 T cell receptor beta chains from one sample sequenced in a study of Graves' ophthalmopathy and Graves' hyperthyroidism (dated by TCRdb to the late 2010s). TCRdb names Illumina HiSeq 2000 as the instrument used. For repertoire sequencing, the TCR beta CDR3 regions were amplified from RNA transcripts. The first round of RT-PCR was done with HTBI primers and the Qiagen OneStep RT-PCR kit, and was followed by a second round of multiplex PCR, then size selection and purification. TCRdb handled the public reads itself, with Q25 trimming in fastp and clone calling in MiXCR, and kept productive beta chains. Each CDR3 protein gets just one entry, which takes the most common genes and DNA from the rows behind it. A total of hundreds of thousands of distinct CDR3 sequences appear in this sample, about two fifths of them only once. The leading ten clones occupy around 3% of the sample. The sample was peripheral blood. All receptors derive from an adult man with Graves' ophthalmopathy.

The CDR3 DNA reads TGTGCCAGCAGTTACCCCATAAAACAGGGATGGAGCACTGAAGCTTTCTTT. Encoded protein: CASSYPIKQGWSTEAFF. The chain recombines TRBV6-2 or TRBV6-3 with TRBJ1-1; possible D gene TRBD1, 6 bases. Germline values: CDR1 MNHEY, CDR2 SVGEGT. The CDR3 length is 17 residues. V shed 2 bases and J shed 4 bases, with 20 bases lying between them.

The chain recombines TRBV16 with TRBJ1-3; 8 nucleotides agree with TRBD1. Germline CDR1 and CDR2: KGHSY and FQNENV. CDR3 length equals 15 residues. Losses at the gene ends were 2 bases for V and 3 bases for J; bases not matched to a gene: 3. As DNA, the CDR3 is TGTGCCAGCAGCCAACTGGACAGGGTTGGAAACACCATATATTTT. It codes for CASSQLDRVGNTIYF.

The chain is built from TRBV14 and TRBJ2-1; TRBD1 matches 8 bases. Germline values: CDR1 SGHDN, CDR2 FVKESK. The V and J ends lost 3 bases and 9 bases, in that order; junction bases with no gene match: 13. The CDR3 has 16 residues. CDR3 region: CASSQGQAHWNTEQFF. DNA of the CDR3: TGTGCCAGCAGCCAGGGACAGGCGCACTGGAACACTGAGCAGTTCTTC.

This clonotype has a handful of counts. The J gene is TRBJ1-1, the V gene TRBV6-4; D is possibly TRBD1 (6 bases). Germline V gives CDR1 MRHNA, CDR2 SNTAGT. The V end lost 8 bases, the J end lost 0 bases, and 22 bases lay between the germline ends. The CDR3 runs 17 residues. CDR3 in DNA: TGTGCCAGCTCACCACCGGAGGGGGGTGGAATGAACACTGAAGCTTTCTTT. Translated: CASSPPEGGGMNTEAFF.

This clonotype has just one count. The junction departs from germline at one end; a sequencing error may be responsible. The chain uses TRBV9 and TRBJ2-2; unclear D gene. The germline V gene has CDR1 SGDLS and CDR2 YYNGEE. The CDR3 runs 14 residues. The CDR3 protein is CASSQPLRAGELFF. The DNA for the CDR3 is TGCGCCAGCAGCCAACCCCTACGGGCCGGGGAGCTGTTTTTT.

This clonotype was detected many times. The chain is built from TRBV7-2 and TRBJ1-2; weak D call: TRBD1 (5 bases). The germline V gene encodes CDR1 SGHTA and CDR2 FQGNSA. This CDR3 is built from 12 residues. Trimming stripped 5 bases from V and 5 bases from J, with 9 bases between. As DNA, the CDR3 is TGTGCCAGCAGCCCGCAGGGATATGGCTACACCTTC. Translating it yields CASSPQGYGYTF. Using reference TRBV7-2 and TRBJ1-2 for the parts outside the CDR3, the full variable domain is GAGVSQSPSNKVTEKGKDVELRCDPISGHTALYWYRQSLGQGLEFLIYFQGNSAPDKSGLPSDRFSAERTGGSVSTLTIQRTQQEDSAVYLCASSPQGYGYTFGSGTRLTVV.

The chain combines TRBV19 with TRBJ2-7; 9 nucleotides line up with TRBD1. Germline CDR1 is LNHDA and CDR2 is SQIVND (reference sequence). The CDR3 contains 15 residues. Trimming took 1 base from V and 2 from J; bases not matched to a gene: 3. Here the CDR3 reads CASSIGGTGTYEQYF. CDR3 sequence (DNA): TGTGCCAGTAGTATAGGAGGGACAGGGACCTACGAGCAGTACTTC. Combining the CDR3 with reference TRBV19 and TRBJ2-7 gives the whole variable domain DGGITQSPKYLFRKEGQNVTLSCEQNLNHDAMYWYRQDPGQGLRLIYYSQIVNDFQKGDIAEGYSVSREKKESFPLTVTSAQKNPTAFYLCASSIGGTGTYEQYFGPGTRLTVT.

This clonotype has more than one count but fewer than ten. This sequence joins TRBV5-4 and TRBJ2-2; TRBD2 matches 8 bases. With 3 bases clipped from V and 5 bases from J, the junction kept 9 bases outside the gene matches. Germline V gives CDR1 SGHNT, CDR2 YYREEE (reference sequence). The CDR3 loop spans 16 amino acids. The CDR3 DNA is TGTGCCAGCAGCTCACTAAGCGGGAGAGGTACCGGGGAGCTGTTTTTT. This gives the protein CASSSLSGRGTGELFF.

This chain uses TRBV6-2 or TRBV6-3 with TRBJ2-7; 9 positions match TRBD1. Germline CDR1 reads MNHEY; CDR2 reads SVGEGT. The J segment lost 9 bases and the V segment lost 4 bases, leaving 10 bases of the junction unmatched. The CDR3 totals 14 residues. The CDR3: CASSSGYRGRLQYF. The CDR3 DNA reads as TGTGCCAGCAGTTCCGGGTACAGGGGGCGCTTGCAGTACTTC.

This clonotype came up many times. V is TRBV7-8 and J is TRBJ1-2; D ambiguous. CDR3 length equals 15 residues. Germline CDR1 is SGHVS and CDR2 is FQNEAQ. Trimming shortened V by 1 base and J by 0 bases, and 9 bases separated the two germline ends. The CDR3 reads CASSLGQLSNYGYTF. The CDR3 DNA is TGTGCCAGCAGCTTAGGGCAGCTTTCTAACTATGGCTACACCTTC.

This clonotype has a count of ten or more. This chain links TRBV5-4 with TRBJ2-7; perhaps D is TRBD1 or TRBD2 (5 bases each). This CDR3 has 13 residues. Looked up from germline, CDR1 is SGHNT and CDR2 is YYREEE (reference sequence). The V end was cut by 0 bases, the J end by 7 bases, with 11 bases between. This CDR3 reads CASSLGRDGEQYF. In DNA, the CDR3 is TGTGCCAGCAGCTTGGGCAGGGACGGAGAGCAGTACTTC. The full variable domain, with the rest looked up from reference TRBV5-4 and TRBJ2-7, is ETGVTQSPTHLIKTRGQQVTLRCSSQSGHNTVSWYQQALGQGPQFIFQYYREEENGRGNFPPRFSGLQFPNYSSELNVNALELDDSALYLCASSLGRDGEQYFGPGTRLTVT.

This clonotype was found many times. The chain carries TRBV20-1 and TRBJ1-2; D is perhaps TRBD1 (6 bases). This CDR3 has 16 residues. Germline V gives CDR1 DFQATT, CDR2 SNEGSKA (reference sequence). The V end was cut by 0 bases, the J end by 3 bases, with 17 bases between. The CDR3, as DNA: TGCAGTGCTAGAGATAGGGGGAGAGAACGCTACTATGGCTACACCTTC. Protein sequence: CSARDRGRERYYGYTF.

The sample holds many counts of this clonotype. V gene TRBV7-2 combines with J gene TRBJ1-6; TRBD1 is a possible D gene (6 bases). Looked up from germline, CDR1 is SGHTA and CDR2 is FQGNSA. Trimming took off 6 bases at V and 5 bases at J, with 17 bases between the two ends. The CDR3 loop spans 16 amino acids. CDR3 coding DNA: TGTGCCAGCAGAGAAAGGGTGGACAGCCATAATTCACCCCTCCACTTT. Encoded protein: CASRERVDSHNSPLHF.

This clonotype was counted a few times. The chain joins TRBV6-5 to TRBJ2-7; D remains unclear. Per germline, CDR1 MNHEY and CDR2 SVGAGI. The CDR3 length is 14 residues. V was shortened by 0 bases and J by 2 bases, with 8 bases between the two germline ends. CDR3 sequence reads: CASSYSTTTYEQYF. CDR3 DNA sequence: TGTGCCAGCAGTTACTCAACGACGACCTACGAGCAGTACTTC.

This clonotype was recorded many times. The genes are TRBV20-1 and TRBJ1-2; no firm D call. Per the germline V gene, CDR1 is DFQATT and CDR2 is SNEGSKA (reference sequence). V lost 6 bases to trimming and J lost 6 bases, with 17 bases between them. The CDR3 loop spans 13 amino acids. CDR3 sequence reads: CSAFQIGFHGYTF. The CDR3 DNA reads TGCAGTGCCTTCCAGATAGGGTTTCATGGCTACACCTTC.

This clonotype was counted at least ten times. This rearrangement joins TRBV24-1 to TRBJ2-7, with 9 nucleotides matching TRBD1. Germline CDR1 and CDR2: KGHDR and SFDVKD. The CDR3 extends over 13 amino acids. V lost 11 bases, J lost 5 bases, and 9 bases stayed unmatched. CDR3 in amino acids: CANMGQGGDEQYF. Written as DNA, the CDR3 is TGTGCCAACATGGGACAGGGTGGGGACGAGCAGTACTTC.

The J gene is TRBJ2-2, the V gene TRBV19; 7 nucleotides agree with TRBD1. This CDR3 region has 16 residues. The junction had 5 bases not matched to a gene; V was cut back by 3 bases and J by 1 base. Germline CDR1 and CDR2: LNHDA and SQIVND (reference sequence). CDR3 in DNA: TGTGCCAGTAGTATGAAAAGACAGGGGAACACCGGGGAGCTGTTTTTT. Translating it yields CASSMKRQGNTGELFF.

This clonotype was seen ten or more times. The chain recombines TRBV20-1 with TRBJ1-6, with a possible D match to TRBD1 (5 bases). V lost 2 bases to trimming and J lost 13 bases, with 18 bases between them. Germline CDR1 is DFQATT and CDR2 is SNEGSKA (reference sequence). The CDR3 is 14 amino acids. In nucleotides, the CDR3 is TGCAGTGCTAGACCGACAGAGGCTAATTGGCCCCTCCACTTT. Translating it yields CSARPTEANWPLHF.

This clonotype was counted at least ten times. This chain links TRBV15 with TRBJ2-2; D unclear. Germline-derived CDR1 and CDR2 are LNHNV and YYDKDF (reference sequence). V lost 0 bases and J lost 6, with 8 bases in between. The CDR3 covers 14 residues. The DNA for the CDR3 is TGTGCCACCAGCAGAGATACGGCGGCCGGGGAGCTGTTTTTT. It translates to CATSRDTAAGELFF. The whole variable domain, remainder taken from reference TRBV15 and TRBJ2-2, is DAMVIQNPRYQVTQFGKPVTLSCSQTLNHNVMYWYQQKSSQAPKLLFHYYDKDFNNEADTPDNFQSRRPNTSFCFLDIRSPGLGDTAMYLCATSRDTAAGELFFGEGSRLTVL.

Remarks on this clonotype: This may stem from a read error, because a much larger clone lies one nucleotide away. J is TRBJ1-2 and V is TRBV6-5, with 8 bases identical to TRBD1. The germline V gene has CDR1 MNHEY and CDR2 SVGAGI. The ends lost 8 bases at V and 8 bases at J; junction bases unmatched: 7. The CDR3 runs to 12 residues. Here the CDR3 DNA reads TGTGCCAGCGGACAAGACAGGGGCGGCTACACCTTC. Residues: CASGQDRGGYTF.

The CDR3, as DNA: TGTGCCAGCAGCGTAGCCCCGGATAGCAATCAGCCCCAGCATTTT. This gives the protein CASSVAPDSNQPQHF. The chain combines TRBV9 with TRBJ1-5; D uncertain. Germline assignment: CDR1 SGDLS and CDR2 YYNGEE. The CDR3 is 15 residues long. Trimming pared 0 bases from V and 0 bases from J, leaving 7 bases between.

For the CDR3, the DNA is TGTGCCAGCAGTTTAGCTCAGGGGGGGCCAAGCTACGAGCAGTACTTC. It specifies CASSLAQGGPSYEQYF. V and J are TRBV9 and TRBJ2-7; D is tentatively TRBD1 or TRBD2 (7 bases each). Germline CDR1 SGDLS, CDR2 YYNGEE. The CDR3 has 16 amino acids. V lost 5 bases and J lost 3, with 21 bases in between.

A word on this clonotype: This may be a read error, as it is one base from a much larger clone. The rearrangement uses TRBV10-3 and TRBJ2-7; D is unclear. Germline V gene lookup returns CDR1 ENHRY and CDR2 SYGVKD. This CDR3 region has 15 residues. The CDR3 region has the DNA TGTGCCAGCAGTTACGGTCCTAGAGCCTGCTACGAGCAGTACTTC. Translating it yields CASSYGPRACYEQYF.

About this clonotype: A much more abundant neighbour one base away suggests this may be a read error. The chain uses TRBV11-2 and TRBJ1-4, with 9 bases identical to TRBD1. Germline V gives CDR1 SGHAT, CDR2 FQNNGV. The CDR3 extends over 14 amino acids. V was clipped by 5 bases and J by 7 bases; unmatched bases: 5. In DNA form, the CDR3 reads TGTGCCAGCAGCGACAGGGGGAGGGGTGAAAAACTGTTTTTT. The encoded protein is CASSDRGRGEKLFF.

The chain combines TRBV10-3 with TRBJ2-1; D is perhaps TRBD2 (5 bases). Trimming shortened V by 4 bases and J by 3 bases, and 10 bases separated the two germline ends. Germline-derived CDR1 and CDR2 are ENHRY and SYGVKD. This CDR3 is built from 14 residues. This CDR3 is CAISVAGGYNEQFF. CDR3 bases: TGTGCCATCAGTGTAGCAGGAGGCTACAATGAGCAGTTCTTC.

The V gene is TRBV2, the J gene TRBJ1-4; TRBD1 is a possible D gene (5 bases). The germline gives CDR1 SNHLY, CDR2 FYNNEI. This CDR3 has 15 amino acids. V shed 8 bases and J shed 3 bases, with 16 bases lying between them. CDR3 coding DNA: TGTGCCAGCGGGCGCTCAACGGGGGCTAATGAAAAACTGTTTTTT. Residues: CASGRSTGANEKLFF.

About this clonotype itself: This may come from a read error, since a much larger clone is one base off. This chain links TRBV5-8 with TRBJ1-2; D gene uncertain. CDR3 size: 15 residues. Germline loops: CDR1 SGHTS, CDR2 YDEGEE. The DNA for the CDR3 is TGTGCCAGCAGCCTCCCCCACGGGGTTGTCTATGGCTGCACCTTC. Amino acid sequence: CASSLPHGVVYGCTF.

CDR3 bases: TGTGCCAGCAGCCTTAATGGTGGGGCACGCGGCGGGGAGCTGTTTTTT. It codes for CASSLNGGARGGELFF. The rearrangement joins TRBV5-4 to TRBJ2-2, with D possibly matching TRBD1 (5 bases). V was pared by 4 bases and J by 7 bases, with 20 bases between. CDR1 is SGHNT, CDR2 YYREEE, per germline (reference sequence). CDR3 length: 16 residues.

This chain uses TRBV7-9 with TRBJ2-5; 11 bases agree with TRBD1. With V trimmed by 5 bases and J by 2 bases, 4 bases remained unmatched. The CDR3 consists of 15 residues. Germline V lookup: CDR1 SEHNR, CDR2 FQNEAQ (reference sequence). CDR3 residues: CASSGGQGAQETQYF. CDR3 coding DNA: TGTGCCAGCAGCGGCGGACAGGGGGCTCAAGAGACCCAGTACTTC.

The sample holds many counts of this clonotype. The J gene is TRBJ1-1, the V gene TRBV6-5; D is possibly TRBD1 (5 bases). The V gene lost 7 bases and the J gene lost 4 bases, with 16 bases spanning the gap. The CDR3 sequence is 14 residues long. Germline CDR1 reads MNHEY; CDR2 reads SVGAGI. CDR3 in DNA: TGTGCCAGCACCGTGGGGGGAAGGTTCACTGAAGCTTTCTTT. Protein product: CASTVGGRFTEAFF.

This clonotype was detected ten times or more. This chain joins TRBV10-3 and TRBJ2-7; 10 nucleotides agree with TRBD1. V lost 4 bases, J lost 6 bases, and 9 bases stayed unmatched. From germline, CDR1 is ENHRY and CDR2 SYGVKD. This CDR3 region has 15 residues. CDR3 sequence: CAISAPGQGRGEQYF. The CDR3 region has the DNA TGTGCCATCAGTGCACCGGGACAGGGGCGAGGCGAGCAGTACTTC.

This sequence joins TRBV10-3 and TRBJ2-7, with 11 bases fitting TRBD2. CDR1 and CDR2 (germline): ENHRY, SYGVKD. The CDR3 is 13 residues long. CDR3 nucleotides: TGTGCTAGAATAGCGGGGGGGGCCTACGAGCAGTACTTC. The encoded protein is CARIAGGAYEQYF.